The present T cell receptor beta chain was sequenced within a study of T cell responses to AZD1222 COVID-19 vaccine. Study-wide results and limits: Two AZD1222 administrations were followed by greater Spike-specific TCR breadth and depth. The number of AZD1222 recipients seropositive at baseline was only five or six.

A remark on this clone: What it recognizes is unknown. Within the sample, other DNA sequences also encode this same CDR3.

Generated by immunoSEQ multiplex PCR, the TCRdb table keeps only in-frame clones and is missing some. The sample holds around 78,000 clones; around nine tenths are singletons and the top ten take about 24%. This CDR3 spans 12 amino acids. V was cut by 2 bases and J by 7 bases, with 6 bases left in between. CDR1 is LNHDA and CDR2 is SQIVND in the germline V gene (reference sequence). The rearrangement links TRBV19 to TRBJ2-1, with D unresolved. This sample comprised peripheral blood, obtained on day 0 of AZD1222 vaccination. The TCR originated in an adult in good health. The CDR3 DNA reads as TGTGCCAGTAGTATACGAAGTAATGAGCAGTTCTTC. The encoded protein is CASSIRSNEQFF.